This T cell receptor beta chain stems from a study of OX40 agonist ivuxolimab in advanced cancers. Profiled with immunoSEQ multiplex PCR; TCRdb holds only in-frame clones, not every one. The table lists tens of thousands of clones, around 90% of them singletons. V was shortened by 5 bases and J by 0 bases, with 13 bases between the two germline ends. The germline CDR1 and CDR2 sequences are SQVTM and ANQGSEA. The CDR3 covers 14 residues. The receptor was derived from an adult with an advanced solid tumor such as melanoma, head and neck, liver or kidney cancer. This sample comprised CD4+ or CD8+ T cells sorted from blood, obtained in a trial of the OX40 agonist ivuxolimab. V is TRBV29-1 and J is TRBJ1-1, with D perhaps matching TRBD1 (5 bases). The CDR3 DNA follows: TGCAGCGTTAAACAGGATCTATTGAACACTGAAGCTTTCTTT. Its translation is CSVKQDLLNTEAFF.